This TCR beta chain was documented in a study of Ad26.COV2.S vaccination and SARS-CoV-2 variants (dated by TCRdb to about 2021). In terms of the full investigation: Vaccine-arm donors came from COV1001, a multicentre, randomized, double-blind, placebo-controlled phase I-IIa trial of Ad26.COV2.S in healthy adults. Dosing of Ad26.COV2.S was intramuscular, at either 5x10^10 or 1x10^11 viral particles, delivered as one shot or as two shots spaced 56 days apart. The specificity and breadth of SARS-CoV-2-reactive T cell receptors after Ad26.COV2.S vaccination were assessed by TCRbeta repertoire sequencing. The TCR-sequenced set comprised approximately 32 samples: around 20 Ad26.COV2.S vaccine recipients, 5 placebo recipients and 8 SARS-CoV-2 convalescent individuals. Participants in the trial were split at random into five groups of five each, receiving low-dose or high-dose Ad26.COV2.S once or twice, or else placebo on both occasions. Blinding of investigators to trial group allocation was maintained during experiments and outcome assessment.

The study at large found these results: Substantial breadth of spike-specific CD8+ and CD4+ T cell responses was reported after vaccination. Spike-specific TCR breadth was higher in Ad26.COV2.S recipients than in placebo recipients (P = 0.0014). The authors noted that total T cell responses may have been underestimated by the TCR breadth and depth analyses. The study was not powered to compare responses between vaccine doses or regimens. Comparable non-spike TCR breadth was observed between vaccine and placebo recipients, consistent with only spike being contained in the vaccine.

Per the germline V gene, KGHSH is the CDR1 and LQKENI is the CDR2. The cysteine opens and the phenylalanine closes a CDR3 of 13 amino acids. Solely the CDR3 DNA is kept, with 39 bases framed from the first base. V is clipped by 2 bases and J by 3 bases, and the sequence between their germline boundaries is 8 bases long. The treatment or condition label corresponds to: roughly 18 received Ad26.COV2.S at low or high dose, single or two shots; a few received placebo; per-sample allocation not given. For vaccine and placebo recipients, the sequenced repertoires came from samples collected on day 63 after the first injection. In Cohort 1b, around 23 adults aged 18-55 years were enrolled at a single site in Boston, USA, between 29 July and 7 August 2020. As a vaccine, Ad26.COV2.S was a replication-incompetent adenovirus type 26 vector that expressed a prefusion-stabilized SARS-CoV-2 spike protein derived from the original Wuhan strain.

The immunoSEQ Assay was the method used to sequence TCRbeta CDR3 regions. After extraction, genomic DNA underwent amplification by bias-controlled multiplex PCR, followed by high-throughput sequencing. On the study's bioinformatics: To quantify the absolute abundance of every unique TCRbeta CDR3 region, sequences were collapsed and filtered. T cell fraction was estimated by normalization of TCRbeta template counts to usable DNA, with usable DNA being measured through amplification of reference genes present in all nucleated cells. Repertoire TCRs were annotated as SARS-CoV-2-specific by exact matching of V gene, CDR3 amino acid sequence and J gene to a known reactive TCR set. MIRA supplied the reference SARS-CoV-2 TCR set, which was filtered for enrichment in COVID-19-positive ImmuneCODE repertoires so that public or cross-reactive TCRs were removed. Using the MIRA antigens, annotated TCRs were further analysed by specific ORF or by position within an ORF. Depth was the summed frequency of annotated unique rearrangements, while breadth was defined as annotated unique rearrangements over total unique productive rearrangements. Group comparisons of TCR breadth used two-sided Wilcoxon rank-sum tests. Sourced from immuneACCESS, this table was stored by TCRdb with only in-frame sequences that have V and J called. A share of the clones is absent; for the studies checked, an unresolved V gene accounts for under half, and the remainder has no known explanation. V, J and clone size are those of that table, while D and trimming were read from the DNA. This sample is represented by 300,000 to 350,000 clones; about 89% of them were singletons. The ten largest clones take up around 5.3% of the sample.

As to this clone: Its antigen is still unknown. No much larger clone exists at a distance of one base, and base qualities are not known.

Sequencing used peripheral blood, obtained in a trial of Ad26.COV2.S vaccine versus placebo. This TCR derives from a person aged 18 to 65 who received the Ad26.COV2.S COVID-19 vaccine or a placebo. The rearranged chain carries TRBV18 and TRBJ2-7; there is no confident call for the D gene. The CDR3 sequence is CASSPVGNYEQYF. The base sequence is TGTGCCAGCTCACCAGTCGGCAACTACGAGCAGTACTTC.